Listed below are T cell receptor beta chains from one sample, sequenced in a study of T cells in Graves' hyperthyroidism and ophthalmopathy. TCRdb processed the multiplex PCR reads anew with MiXCR; each CDR3 protein has one entry. The table has 300,000 to 450,000 distinct CDR3 sequences, approximately 13% seen once. Material for sequencing was blood. The receptors derive from a woman aged 55-69 years with Graves' hyperthyroidism. Both conserved end residues are part of each CDR3. A D gene is named only where the DNA matches it firmly. Clone size, where shown, is once, few, many, or a class for clones that have expanded.

j_gene,abundance,v_gene,d_gene,CDR3nt,CDR3aa
TRBJ2-3,-,TRBV27,TRBD2,TGTGCCAGCAGTTTCTCTAGGGGGATTACTAGCGGGAGACAGGATACGCAGTATTTT,CASSFSRGITSGRQDTQYF
TRBJ2-1,many,TRBV28,-,TGTGCCAGCAGGCAGGGAAAAGGGCTCCGGCGTGGGGAGCAGTTCTTC,CASRQGKGLRRGEQFF
TRBJ1-1,many,TRBV2,TRBD1,TGTGCCAGCAGCCCGCGGACAGGGGCCCCATCGGGGGCTTTCTTT,CASSPRTGAPSGAFF
TRBJ2-2,few,TRBV6-1,-,TGTGCCACCCGTGTAGCGGATCACACCGGGGAGCTGTTTTTT,CATRVADHTGELFF
TRBJ2-2,many,TRBV30,-,TGTGCCTGGAGAGGGCAGGGACGGGGCACCGGGGAGCTGTTTTTT,CAWRGQGRGTGELFF
TRBJ1-1,few,TRBV7-9,TRBD1,TGTGCCAGCAGCGACAGGGTGGATCCTGAAGCTTTCTTT,CASSDRVDPEAFF
TRBJ2-1,many,TRBV27,-,TGTGCCAGCAGTTTGCTCGGAGGGTGGGATGAGCAGTTCTTC,CASSLLGGWDEQFF
TRBJ2-7,many,TRBV3-1,TRBD1,TGTGCCAGCAGCCCAAGGGGGACAGACTACGAGCAGTACTTC,CASSPRGTDYEQYF
TRBJ1-4,many,TRBV12-3/TRBV12-4,-,TGTGCCAGCGCTCTGCGTTGGGGGTGGGATGAAAAACTGTTTTTT,CASALRWGWDEKLFF
TRBJ2-3,-,TRBV2,-,TGTGCCAGCAGTGAGGGGTTGGTCAGGGGCGGAGATACGCAGTATTTT,CASSEGLVRGGDTQYF
TRBJ1-2,few,TRBV24-1,-,TGTGCCGCCAGTGAATGGGGGGGCTATGGCTACACCTTC,CAASEWGGYGYTF
TRBJ2-7,-,TRBV19,TRBD2,TGTGCCAGTAGTATTTTAGGACTAGCGGGACTCCACGAGCAGTACTTC,CASSILGLAGLHEQYF
TRBJ2-1,many,TRBV11-2,TRBD1,TGTGCCAGCAGCTTGGGACAGGGGGAGTACAATGAGCAGTTCTTC,CASSLGQGEYNEQFF
TRBJ1-6,-,TRBV18,-,TGTGCCAGCTCACCACGAGCCGCCAGGTCAAGTTCACCCCTCCACTTT,CASSPRAARSSSPLHF
TRBJ1-2,many,TRBV6-1,-,TGTGCCAGCAGTCCCTCAGTAGGACCTATCGCGCGAGGCTACACCTTC,CASSPSVGPIARGYTF
TRBJ2-5,few,TRBV6-1,-,TGTGCCAGCAGTGAAGACATGACCCAGTACTTC,CASSEDMTQYF
TRBJ1-1,few,TRBV4-2,-,TGTGCCAGCAGCCAAGCACACAGCGTTCAGACTGAAGCTTTCTTT,CASSQAHSVQTEAFF
TRBJ2-3,many,TRBV11-3,-,TGTGCCAGCAGCCCGCCCCTGGGTACGCAGTATTTT,CASSPPLGTQYF
TRBJ2-5,few,TRBV19,-,TGTGCCAGTACCCAGGTACAGGGAAGCGAGACCCAGTACTTC,CASTQVQGSETQYF
TRBJ2-7,-,TRBV20-1,TRBD2,TGCAGTGCTAGACCGGGACTAGCGGGAGCCGACTACGAGCAGTACTTC,CSARPGLAGADYEQYF
TRBJ1-5,many,TRBV6-2/TRBV6-3,-,TGTGCCAGCAGCCACGGGGAGCCCCAGCATTTT,CASSHGEPQHF
TRBJ1-1,many,TRBV7-9,-,TGTGCCAGCAGCTTAGGGCAGACTTCGAACACTGAAGCTTTCTTT,CASSLGQTSNTEAFF
TRBJ1-5,-,TRBV6-2/TRBV6-3,-,TGTGCCAGCAGTCAAACCCCAGGGTACAATCAGCCCCAGCATTTT,CASSQTPGYNQPQHF
TRBJ2-7,many,TRBV3-1,-,TGTGCCAGCAGCCAAGATGTGAGGGGGAAGAGCGAGCAGTACTTC,CASSQDVRGKSEQYF
TRBJ1-2,many,TRBV24-1,TRBD1,TGTGCCTCCCGGACAGGACCTTATGGCTACACCTTC,CASRTGPYGYTF
TRBJ1-2,many,TRBV6-1,-,TGTGCCAGCAGAATGGACAGAAACTATGGCTACACCTTC,CASRMDRNYGYTF
TRBJ2-7,many,TRBV20-1,-,TGCAGTGCTAGAGATCCAAGGTCGGACTACGAGCAGTACTTC,CSARDPRSDYEQYF
TRBJ2-1,many,TRBV7-3,TRBD2,TGTGCCAGCAGCCCGGCGGGAGTGGTAAATGAGCAGTTCTTC,CASSPAGVVNEQFF
TRBJ2-2,-,TRBV12-3/TRBV12-4,-,TGTGCCAGCAGTTTAGGAGGCAGCCTCCGGTACGCCGGGGAGCTGTTTTTT,CASSLGGSLRYAGELFF
TRBJ2-7,many,TRBV2,TRBD2,TGTGCCAGCTACGCTAGCGGCCATAGCTCCTACGAGCAGTACTTC,CASYASGHSSYEQYF
TRBJ1-4,few,TRBV20-1,TRBD1,TGCAGTGCTAGTCGGGGACAGGGGAATGAAAAACTGTTTTTT,CSASRGQGNEKLFF
TRBJ1-5,many,TRBV3-1,-,TGTGCCAGCAGCCAAGGAGGGGGGTATAGCAATCAGCCCCAGCATTTT,CASSQGGGYSNQPQHF
TRBJ2-5,many,TRBV24-1,TRBD1,TGTGCCACCAGTGAAACCGGGACAGCGAAAGAGACCCAGTACTTC,CATSETGTAKETQYF
TRBJ2-3,few,TRBV7-9,TRBD1,TGTGCCAGCAGCCGGGACAGAGAAAGGCAGTATTTT,CASSRDRERQYF
TRBJ2-2,many,TRBV7-9,TRBD2,TGTGCCAGCAGCTTAGCGGGAGGGACCGGGGAGCTGTTTTTT,CASSLAGGTGELFF
TRBJ2-3,few,TRBV12-5,TRBD1,TGTGCTAGTGGTTGGACAGGACCCACAGATACGCAGTATTTT,CASGWTGPTDTQYF
TRBJ2-3,-,TRBV20-1,-,TGCAGTGCTAGAGATATGGGGGGAACAGATACGCAGTATTTT,CSARDMGGTDTQYF
TRBJ2-7,few,TRBV12-3/TRBV12-4,-,TGTGCCAGCAGTTTTGACCGGAGGTACGAGCAGTACTTC,CASSFDRRYEQYF
TRBJ1-1,many,TRBV18,-,TGTGCCAGCTCACCCCCTAATAAGTACGCTTTCTTT,CASSPPNKYAFF
TRBJ1-2,many,TRBV11-2,-,TGTGCCAGCAGCTTAGTCAGAGGCCCTAACTATGGCTACACCTTC,CASSLVRGPNYGYTF
TRBJ2-3,few,TRBV7-9,-,TGTGCCAGCCTTTCTGGGCCCCAGGCGGCGCAGTATTTT,CASLSGPQAAQYF
TRBJ2-1,many,TRBV20-1,-,TGCAGTACCCCCGCGGATTCCTACAATGAGCAGTTCTTC,CSTPADSYNEQFF
TRBJ2-7,many,TRBV5-5,-,TGTGCCAGCAGCTTCCAGGGAGCCGAGCAGTACTTC,CASSFQGAEQYF
TRBJ2-6,many,TRBV7-9,-,TGTGCCAGCAGCCAGACTCTTACGGGGGCCAACGTCCTGACTTTC,CASSQTLTGANVLTF
TRBJ2-4,many,TRBV18,-,TGTGCCAGCTCACCTGACGGTTCGCGCATTCAGTACTTC,CASSPDGSRIQYF
TRBJ2-3,-,TRBV11-2,-,TGTGCCAGCAGCTTAACTAGATCCACAGATACGCAGTATTTT,CASSLTRSTDTQYF
TRBJ2-2,many,TRBV11-3,-,TGTGCCAGCAGCTTTTCCACCGGGGAGCTGTTTTTT,CASSFSTGELFF
TRBJ2-5,few,TRBV18,TRBD2,TGTGCCAGCTCACGAGCTAGCGGGAGTTACCAAGAGACCCAGTACTTC,CASSRASGSYQETQYF
TRBJ2-1,many,TRBV7-3,-,TGTGCCAGCAGCTTTGCCAGAGACAATGAGCAGTTCTTC,CASSFARDNEQFF
TRBJ2-7,-,TRBV20-1,TRBD1,TGCAGTGCTAGAGACTCCGGGACAGGGTCTAGCGAGCAGTACTTC,CSARDSGTGSSEQYF